This record looks at one T cell receptor (beta chain) sequence and its context. Its specific antigen is unknown. Per-base quality was not reported, and no clone a single base away is much larger than it. The germline V gene encodes CDR1 MNHNY and CDR2 SVGAGI (reference sequence). The CDR3 numbers 16 residues from cysteine through phenylalanine. Just the 48-base CDR3 DNA is kept, in frame starting at base 1. V and J are trimmed by 2 bases and 5 bases, and the gene matches miss 8 bases of the junction. The data were taken from a study of blood T cell repertoires in COVID-19 (dated by TCRdb to 2020 to 2021). General notes on the study: Collaborator samples came from the United States, Italy and Spain and covered acute and convalescent phases of COVID-19. The samples were drawn from two sources: the first 160 participants of the ongoing ImmuneRACE study, and some 1,300 subjects contributed by 6 global collaborators. The repertoires were made available in a free public database intended to serve as a resource for research on the immune response to SARS-CoV-2. Sample metadata almost always included a de-identified subject ID, COVID-19 status, age in years and sex. The material from the prospective study consisted of cDNA or gDNA derived from T cells, B-cell-depleted T cells, or PBMCs. Where available, HLA class I and class II types were taken from metadata supplied by the sample provider and were not determined by assay-based typing. The dataset comprised deeply sampled blood TCRbeta repertoires from subjects exposed to, actively infected with, or recovered from COVID-19. Study-wide conclusions, independent of this receptor: Clinical and demographic metadata were provided uncurated, with the amount varying by source and participant.

Participants in the prospective study were aged 18 to 89 years, lived in about two dozen United States geographic areas, and enrolled through a virtual design. To assign participants to cohorts, the prospective study relied on clinical history that participants themselves reported in a screening survey and a study questionnaire. Recovered participants in ImmuneRACE Cohort 3 were defined by two consecutive negative NP/OP PCR tests, clearance by a healthcare professional, or resolution of symptoms. Each participant in the prospective study had whole blood, serum and a nasopharyngeal or oropharyngeal swab collected by mobile phlebotomists. Over a 2-month period, participants in the prospective study had the option of providing additional blood draws and questionnaires. Blood samples from the prospective study were shipped frozen or at room temperature prior to DNA extraction. TCRbeta CDR3 regions were amplified from genomic DNA by means of the immunoSEQ Assay, a bias-controlled multiplex PCR. Regarding the original processing steps: Within the assay, amplification of reference gene primers was used to estimate how many nucleated cells each sample contained. Sequence reads were collapsed and filtered to measure the absolute abundance of every unique TCRbeta CDR3 rearrangement. For each sample, productive Simpson clonality was calculated by taking the square root of Simpson's diversity index across productive rearrangements. The immuneACCESS repertoire file appears here via TCRdb, limited to in-frame rearrangements. These files lack a portion of the clones; in checked studies, under half of the deficit traces to unresolved V genes, and the cause of the others is not known. That table furnishes V, J and clone size, whereas the DNA furnished D and trimming. This sample comprises some 330,000 clones, roughly nine tenths of them detected only once. The ten most abundant clones make up less than 20% of the sample.

The sample comprised PBMCs or T cells enriched from blood (not recorded which). This receptor was identified in a woman between 25 and 40 years old who had recovered from COVID-19. This chain joins TRBV6-6 to TRBJ2-3; TRBD2 aligns with 9 central bases. The CDR3 reads as follows: CASSYSRLADGDTQYF. The DNA sequence reads TGTGCCAGCAGTTACAGTAGACTAGCGGACGGAGATACGCAGTATTTT.